Given below is one T cell receptor (beta chain) in context. Its specificity is unknown. Ophthalmopathy-affected donors exhibited moderate-to-severe activity, CAS ≥3, NOSPECS ≥4, and duration under 3 months. RNA served as the template for amplifying TCR beta CDR3 regions. The first round was an RT-PCR with HTBI primers, and the second round was a multiplex PCR. Each CDR3 protein gets one entry after TCRdb re-called the multiplex PCR reads with MiXCR. The table lists 650,000 to 900,000 distinct CDR3 sequences, 40% of them singletons. The record originates from a study of Graves' ophthalmopathy and Graves' hyperthyroidism. Study outcomes and limitations: The model's prediction of ophthalmopathy progression had 65% to 71% sensitivity and less than 75% specificity. Most clonotypes expanded in thyroid above 0.001 frequency were present in blood too. Built on 13 signatures, a model told ophthalmopathy apart from stable hyperthyroidism with over 85% sensitivity and approximately 80% specificity.

The ends were cut back, 6 bases at V and 9 bases at J, with 17 bases in the middle. This CDR3 contains 13 residues. Per germline, CDR1 ENHRY and CDR2 SYGVKD. The sequence derives from an adult man with Graves' ophthalmopathy. Sequenced material: peripheral blood. V is TRBV10-3 and J is TRBJ1-1; D possibly corresponds to TRBD1 (6 bases). The CDR3 protein is CAISGEGGSQAFF. CDR3 sequence (DNA): TGTGCCATCAGCGGAGAGGGGGGATCCCAAGCTTTCTTT.